Listed below are T cell receptor beta chains from one sample, sequenced in a study of regulatory T cells in long-lasting Graves disease. TCRdb itself ran the multiplex PCR reads through MiXCR, one entry per CDR3 protein. The sample has around 500,000 distinct CDR3 sequences; about 12% are singletons. The sample was also reused in another study, on T cells in Graves' hyperthyroidism and ophthalmopathy.

The material sequenced was peripheral blood mononuclear cells (PBMCs), taken at new diagnosis, from a patient treated with antithyroid drugs. The source of these receptors is a woman aged 25 to 39 with Graves disease. CDR3s include the opening cysteine and the closing phenylalanine or tryptophan. Fields, in order: D gene, clone size, J gene, V gene, CDR3 protein, CDR3 DNA. The D gene is left open where the match is weak. Clone size is stated in some rows and not others, as once, few, many or a class when expanded.

TRBD1 | few | TRBJ2-7 | TRBV5-5 | CASSLRRTGEYEQYF | TGTGCCAGCAGCTTACGGAGGACAGGGGAGTACGAGCAGTACTTC
NA | many | TRBJ1-1 | TRBV20-1 | CSAGHRLNTEAFF | TGCAGTGCTGGACACCGATTGAACACTGAAGCTTTCTTT
NA | NA | TRBJ1-5 | TRBV5-5 | CASSAFYGQYNQPQHF | TGTGCCAGCAGCGCCTTCTACGGACAGTACAATCAGCCCCAGCATTTT
NA | many | TRBJ2-3 | TRBV11-2 | CASSFRRGDRDTQYF | TGTGCCAGCAGCTTCAGGAGGGGGGATCGAGATACGCAGTATTTT
TRBD1 | many | TRBJ2-5 | TRBV24-1 | CATSDRGRGETQYF | TGTGCCACCAGTGATAGGGGGCGCGGGGAGACCCAGTACTTC
NA | many | TRBJ1-2 | TRBV3-1 | CASSQVSEGVYGYTF | TGTGCCAGCAGCCAAGTCTCTGAAGGAGTCTATGGCTACACCTTC
NA | many | TRBJ2-5 | TRBV10-3 | CAISESWNLETQYF | TGTGCCATCAGTGAGTCGTGGAATTTAGAGACCCAGTACTTC
NA | few | TRBJ2-1 | TRBV19 | CASSIGGRVPYEQFF | TGTGCCAGTAGTATCGGAGGGAGAGTACCCTATGAGCAGTTCTTC
NA | NA | TRBJ2-6 | TRBV7-9 | CASRFTSGKGSGANVLTF | TGTGCCAGCAGGTTCACCTCGGGGAAGGGCTCTGGGGCCAACGTCCTGACTTTC
NA | many | TRBJ2-5 | TRBV2 | CASNRLAETQYF | TGTGCCAGCAACAGGCTTGCGGAGACCCAGTACTTC